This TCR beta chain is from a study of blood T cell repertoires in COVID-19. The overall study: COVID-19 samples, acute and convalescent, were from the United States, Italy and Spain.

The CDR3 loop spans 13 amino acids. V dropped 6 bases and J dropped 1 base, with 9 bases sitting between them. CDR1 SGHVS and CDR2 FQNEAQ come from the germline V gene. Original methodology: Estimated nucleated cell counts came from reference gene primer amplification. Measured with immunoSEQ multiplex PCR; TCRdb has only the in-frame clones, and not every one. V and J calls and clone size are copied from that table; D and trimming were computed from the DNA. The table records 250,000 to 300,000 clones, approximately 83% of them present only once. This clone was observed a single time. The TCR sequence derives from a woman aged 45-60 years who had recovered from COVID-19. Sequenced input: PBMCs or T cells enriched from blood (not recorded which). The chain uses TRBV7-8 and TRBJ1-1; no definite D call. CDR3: CASSLDTNTEAFF. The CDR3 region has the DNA TGTGCCAGCAGTCTTGACACGAACACTGAAGCTTTCTTT.